The TCR beta chain under discussion was sequenced for a study of regulatory T cells in long-lasting Graves disease. Findings and caveats of the study: Comparison showed that persistent patients shared more public clonotypes (over 2,500) than new patients (around 1,000).

Time point in this sample: persistent/refractory GD, antithyroid drugs over 5 years with positive TRAb. The TCR library was made from RNA extracted from PBMCs. V lost 3 bases to trimming and J lost 1 base, with 13 bases between them. The CDR3 loop spans 16 amino acids. Building the TCR beta libraries relied on iRepertoire HTBI primers, and CDR3 regions underwent Arm-PCR. TCRdb reprocessed the multiplex PCR reads with MiXCR, giving one entry per CDR3 protein. The sample holds 400,000 to 450,000 distinct CDR3 sequences; about 20% are singletons and the top ten take about 27%. This clonotype was observed once. Its specificity is not known.

This chain links TRBV12-3 or TRBV12-4 with TRBJ1-3; possibly TRBD1 for D (6 bases). The clonotype was recovered from a female donor with Graves disease. This specimen consisted of peripheral blood mononuclear cells (PBMCs), obtained when the disease was refractory, from a patient treated with antithyroid drugs. This CDR3 reads CASSFWIGQSGNTIYF. The DNA of the CDR3 is TGTGCCAGCAGTTTTTGGATAGGACAGTCTGGAAACACCATATATTTT.